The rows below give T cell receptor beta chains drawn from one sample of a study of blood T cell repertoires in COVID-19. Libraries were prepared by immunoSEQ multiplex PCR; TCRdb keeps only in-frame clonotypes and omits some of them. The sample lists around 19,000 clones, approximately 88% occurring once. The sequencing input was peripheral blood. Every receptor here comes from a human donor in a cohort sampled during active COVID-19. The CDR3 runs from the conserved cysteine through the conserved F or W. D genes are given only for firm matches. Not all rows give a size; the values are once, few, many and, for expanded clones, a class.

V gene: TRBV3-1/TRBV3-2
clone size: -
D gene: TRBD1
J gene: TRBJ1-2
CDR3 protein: CASRDREISGYTF
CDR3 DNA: TGTGCCAGCAGGGACAGGGAGATTAGTGGCTACACCTTC

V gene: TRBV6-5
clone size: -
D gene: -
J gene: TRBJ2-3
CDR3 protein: CASSYSKPPRDTQYF
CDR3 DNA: TGTGCCAGCAGTTACTCGAAGCCTCCCCGGGATACGCAGTATTTT

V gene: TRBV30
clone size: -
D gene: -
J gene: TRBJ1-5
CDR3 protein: CAWSVLGKRNQPQHF
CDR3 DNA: TGTGCCTGGAGTGTATTGGGCAAGCGGAATCAGCCCCAGCATTTT

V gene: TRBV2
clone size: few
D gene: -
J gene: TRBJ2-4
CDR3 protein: CAILVLENIQYF
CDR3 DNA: TGTGCCATACTAGTACTTGAAAACATTCAGTACTTC

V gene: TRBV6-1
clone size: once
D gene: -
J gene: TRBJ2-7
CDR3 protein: CASSELGGPGEQYF
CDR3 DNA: TGTGCCAGCAGTGAACTCGGGGGTCCGGGTGAGCAGTACTTC

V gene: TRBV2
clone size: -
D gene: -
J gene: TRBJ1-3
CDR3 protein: CASTRSPRTDSGNTIYF
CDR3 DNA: TGTGCCAGCACCCGATCACCCAGGACAGACTCTGGAAACACCATATATTTT

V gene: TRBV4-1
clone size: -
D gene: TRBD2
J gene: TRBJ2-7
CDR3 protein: CASSQRTSGSYEQYF
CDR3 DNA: TGCGCCAGCAGCCAGAGGACTAGCGGGAGTTACGAGCAGTACTTC

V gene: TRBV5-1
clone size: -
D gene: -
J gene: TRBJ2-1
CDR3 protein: CASSLRVGSYNEQFF
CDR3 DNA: TGCGCCAGCAGCCTACGAGTCGGGTCCTACAATGAGCAGTTCTTC

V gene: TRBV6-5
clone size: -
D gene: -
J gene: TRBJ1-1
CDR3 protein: CASSYSYGGSTEAFF
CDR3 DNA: TGTGCCAGCAGTTACTCGTACGGCGGAAGCACTGAAGCTTTCTTT

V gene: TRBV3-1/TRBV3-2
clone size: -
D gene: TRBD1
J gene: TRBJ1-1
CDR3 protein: CASSLRDRNTEAFF
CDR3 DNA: TGTGCCAGCAGCCTCCGGGACAGGAACACTGAAGCTTTCTTT

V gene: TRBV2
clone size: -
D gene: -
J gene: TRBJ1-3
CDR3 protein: CASNSGFAGNTIYF
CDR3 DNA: TGTGCCAGCAACTCGGGGTTTGCTGGAAACACCATATATTTT